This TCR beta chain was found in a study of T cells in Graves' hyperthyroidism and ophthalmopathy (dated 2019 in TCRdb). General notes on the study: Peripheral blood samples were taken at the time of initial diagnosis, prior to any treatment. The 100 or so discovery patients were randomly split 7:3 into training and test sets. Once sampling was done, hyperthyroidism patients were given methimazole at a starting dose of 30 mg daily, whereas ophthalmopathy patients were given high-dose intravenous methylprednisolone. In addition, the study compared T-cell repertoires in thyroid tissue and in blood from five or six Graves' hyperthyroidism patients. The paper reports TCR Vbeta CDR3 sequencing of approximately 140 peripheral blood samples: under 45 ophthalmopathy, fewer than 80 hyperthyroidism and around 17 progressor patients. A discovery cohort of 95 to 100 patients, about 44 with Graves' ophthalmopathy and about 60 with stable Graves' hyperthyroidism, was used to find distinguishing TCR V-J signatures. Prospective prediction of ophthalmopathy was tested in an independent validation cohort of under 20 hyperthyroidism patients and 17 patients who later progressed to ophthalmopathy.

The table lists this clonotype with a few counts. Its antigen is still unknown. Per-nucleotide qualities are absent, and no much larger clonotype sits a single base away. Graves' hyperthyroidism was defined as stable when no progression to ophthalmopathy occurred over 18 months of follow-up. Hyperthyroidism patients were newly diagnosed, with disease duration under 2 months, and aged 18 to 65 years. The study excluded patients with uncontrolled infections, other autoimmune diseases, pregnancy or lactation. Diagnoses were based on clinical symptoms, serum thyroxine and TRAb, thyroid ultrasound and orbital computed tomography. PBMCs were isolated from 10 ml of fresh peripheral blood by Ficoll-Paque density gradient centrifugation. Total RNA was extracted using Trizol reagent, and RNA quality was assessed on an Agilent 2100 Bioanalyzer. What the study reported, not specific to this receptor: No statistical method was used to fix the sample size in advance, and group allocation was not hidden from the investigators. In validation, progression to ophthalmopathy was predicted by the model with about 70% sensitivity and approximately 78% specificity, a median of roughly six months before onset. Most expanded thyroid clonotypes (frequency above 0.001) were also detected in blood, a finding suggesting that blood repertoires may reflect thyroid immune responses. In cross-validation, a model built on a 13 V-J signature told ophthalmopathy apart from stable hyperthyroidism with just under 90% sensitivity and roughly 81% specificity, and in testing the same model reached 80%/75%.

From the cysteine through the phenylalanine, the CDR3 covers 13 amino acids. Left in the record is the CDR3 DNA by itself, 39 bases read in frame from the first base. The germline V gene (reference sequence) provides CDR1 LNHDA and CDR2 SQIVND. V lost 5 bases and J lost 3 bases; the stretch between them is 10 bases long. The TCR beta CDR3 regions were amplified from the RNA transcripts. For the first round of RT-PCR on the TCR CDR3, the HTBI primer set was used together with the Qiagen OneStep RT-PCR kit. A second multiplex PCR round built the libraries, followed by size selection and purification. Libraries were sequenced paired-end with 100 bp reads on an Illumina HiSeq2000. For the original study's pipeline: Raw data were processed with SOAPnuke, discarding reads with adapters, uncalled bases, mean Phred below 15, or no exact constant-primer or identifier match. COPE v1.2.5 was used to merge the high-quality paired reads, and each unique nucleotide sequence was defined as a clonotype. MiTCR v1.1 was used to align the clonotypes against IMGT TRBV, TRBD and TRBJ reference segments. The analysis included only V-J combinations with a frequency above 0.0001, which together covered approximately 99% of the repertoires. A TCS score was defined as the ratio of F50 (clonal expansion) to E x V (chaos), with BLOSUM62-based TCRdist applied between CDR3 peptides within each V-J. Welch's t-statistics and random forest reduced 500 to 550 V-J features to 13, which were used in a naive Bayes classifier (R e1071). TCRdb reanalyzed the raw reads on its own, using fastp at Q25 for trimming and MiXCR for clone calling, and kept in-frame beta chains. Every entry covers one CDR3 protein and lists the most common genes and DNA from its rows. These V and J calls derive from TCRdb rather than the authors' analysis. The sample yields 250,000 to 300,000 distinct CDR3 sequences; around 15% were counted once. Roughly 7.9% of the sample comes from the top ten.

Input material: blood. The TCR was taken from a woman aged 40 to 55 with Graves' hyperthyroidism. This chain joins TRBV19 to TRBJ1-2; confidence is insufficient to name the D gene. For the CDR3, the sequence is CASSDPPDYGYTF. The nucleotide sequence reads TGTGCCAGTAGTGACCCCCCCGACTATGGCTACACCTTC.